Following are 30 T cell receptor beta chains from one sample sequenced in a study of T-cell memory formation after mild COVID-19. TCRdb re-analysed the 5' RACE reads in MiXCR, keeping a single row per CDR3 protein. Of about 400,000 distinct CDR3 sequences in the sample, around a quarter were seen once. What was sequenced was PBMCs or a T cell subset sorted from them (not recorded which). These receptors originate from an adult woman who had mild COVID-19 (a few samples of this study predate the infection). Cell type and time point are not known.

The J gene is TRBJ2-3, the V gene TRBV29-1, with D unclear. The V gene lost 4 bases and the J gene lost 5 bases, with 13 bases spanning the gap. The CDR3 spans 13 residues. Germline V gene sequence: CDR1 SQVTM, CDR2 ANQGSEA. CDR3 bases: TGCAGCGTTGTATGGTATGGTGGAGATACGCAGTATTTT. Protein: CSVVWYGGDTQYF.

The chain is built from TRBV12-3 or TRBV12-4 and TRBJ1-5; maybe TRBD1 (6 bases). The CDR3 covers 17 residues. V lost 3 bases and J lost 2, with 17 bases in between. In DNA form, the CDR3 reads TGTGCCAGCAGTTTCGGACGAAGGGGGTACGGCAATCAGCCCCAGCATTTT. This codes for CASSFGRRGYGNQPQHF.

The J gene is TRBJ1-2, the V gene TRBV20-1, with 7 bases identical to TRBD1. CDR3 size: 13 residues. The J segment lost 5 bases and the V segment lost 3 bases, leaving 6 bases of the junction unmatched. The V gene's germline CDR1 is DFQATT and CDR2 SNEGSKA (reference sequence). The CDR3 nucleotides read TGCAGTGCTAGGATGACAGGGAAGTATGGCTACACCTTC. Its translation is CSARMTGKYGYTF.

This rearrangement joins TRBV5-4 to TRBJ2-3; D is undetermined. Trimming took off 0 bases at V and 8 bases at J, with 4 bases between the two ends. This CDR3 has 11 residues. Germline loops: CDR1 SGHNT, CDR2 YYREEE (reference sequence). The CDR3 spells CASSLDFTQYF. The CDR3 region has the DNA TGTGCCAGCAGCTTGGACTTTACGCAGTATTTT.

For the CDR3, the DNA is TGTGCCAGCAGCGCGTTGGGGGGGAACACAGATACGCAGTATTTT. It yields the protein CASSALGGNTDTQYF. The V and J genes are TRBV9 and TRBJ2-3; 7 bases agree with TRBD2. J lost 2 bases, V lost 3 bases, and 6 bases had no gene match. Per the germline V gene, CDR1 is SGDLS and CDR2 is YYNGEE. CDR3 length: 15 amino acids.

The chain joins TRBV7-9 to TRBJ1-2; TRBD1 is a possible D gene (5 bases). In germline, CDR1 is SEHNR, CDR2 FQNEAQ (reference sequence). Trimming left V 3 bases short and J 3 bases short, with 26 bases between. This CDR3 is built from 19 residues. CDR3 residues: CASSLGWGRLDPPDYGYTF. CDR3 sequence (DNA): TGTGCCAGCAGCTTGGGGTGGGGACGGTTAGATCCCCCGGACTATGGCTACACCTTC.

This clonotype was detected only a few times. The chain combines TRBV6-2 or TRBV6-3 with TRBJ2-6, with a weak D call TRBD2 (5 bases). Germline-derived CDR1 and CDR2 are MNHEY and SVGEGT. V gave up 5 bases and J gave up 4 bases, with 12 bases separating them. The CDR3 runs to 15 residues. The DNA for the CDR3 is TGTGCCAGCAGTCAAACCAGGAGGGGGGCCAACGTCCTGACTTTC. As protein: CASSQTRRGANVLTF.

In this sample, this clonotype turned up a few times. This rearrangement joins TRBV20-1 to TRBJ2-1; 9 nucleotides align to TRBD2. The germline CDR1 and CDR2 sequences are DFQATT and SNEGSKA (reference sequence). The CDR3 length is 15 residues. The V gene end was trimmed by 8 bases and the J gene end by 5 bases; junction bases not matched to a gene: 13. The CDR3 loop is CSPVKPGLADNEQFF. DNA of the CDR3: TGCAGTCCAGTGAAGCCGGGACTAGCAGACAATGAGCAGTTCTTC.

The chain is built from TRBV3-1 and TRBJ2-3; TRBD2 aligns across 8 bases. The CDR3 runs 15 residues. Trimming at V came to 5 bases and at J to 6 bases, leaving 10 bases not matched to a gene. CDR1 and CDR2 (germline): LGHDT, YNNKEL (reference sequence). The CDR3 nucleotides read TGTGCCAGCAGCGATGCTCCGACTAGCGTGGATACGCAGTATTTT. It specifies CASSDAPTSVDTQYF.

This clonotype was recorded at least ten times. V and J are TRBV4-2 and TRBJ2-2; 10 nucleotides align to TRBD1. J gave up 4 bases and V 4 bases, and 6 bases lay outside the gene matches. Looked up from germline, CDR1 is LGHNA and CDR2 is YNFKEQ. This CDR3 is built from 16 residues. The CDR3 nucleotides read TGTGCCAGCAGCCGAAGACAGGGGGCTTCCACCGGGGAGCTGTTTTTT. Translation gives CASSRRQGASTGELFF.

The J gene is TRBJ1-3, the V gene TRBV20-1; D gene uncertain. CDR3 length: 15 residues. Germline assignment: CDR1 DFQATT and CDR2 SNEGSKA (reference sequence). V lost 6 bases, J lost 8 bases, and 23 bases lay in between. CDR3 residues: CSAQKAAARGDTIYF. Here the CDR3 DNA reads TGCAGTGCCCAAAAGGCGGCTGCCCGTGGGGACACCATATATTTT.

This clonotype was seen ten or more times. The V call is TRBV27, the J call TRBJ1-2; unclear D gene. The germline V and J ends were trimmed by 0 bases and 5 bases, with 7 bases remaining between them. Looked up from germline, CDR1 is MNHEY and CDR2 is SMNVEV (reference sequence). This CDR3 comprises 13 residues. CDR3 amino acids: CASSLSGLYGYTF. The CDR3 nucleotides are TGTGCCAGCAGTTTATCAGGGCTATATGGCTACACCTTC.

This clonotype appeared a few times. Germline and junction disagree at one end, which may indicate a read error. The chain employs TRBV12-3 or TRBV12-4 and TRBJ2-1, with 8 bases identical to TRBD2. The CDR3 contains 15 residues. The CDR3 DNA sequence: TGTGCCAGCACTTTACACGGGGGGGCCTACAATGAGCAGTTCTTC. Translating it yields CASTLHGGAYNEQFF.

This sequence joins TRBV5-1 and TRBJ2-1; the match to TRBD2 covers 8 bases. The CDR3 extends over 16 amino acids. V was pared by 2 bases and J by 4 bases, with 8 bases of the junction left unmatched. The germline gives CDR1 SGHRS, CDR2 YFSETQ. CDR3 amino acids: CASSFSAGGQYNEQFF. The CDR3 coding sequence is TGCGCCAGCAGCTTTTCTGCGGGGGGCCAGTACAATGAGCAGTTCTTC.

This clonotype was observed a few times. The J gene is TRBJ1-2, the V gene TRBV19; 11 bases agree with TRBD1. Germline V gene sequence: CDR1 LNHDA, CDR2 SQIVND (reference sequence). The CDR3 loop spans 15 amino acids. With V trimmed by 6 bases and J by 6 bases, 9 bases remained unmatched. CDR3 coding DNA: TGTGCCAGTAGCACAGGACAGGGGGCAGCTGATGGCTACACCTTC. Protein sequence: CASSTGQGAADGYTF.

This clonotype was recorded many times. The CDR3 region has the DNA TGTGCCAGCAGCCCCGGACTAGCGGGAGTTGGAGATACGCAGTATTTT. Translating it yields CASSPGLAGVGDTQYF. The rearrangement joins TRBV7-2 to TRBJ2-3, with 13 bases lining up with TRBD2. Germline V lookup: CDR1 SGHTA, CDR2 FQGNSA. The CDR3 spans 16 residues. The J segment lost 5 bases and the V segment lost 5 bases, leaving 7 bases of the junction unmatched.

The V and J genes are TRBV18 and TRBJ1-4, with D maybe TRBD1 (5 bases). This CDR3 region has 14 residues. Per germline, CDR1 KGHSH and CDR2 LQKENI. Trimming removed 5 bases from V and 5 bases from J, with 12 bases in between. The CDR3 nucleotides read TGTGCCAGCTCATCGGGGACGGCGAATGAAAAACTGTTTTTT. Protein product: CASSSGTANEKLFF.

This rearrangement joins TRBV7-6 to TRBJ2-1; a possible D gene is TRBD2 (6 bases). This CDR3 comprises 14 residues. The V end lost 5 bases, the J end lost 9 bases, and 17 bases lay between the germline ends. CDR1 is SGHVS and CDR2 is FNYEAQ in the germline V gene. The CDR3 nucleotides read TGTGCCAGCAGCGTTAGCGGCCTGGGGAGTGAGCAGTTCTTC. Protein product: CASSVSGLGSEQFF.

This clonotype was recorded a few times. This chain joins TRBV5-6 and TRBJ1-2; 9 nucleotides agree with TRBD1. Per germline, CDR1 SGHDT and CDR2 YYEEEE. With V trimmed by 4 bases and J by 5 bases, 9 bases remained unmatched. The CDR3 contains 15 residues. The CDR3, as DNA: TGTGCCAGCAGCGTCTACAGGGGGCCGCGGTATGGCTACACCTTC. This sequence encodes CASSVYRGPRYGYTF.

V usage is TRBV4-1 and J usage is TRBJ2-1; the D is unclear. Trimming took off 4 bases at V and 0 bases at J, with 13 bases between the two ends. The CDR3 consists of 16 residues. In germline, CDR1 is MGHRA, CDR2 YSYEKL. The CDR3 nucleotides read TGCGCCAGCAGCCGGGTGACTCCGAGCTCCTACAATGAGCAGTTCTTC. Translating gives CASSRVTPSSYNEQFF.

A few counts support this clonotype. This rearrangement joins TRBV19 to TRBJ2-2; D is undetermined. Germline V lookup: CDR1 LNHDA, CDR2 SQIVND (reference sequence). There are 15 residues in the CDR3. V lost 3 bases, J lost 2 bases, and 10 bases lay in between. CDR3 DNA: TGTGCCAGTAGTATTTACACGTCAAACACCGGGGAGCTGTTTTTT. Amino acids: CASSIYTSNTGELFF.

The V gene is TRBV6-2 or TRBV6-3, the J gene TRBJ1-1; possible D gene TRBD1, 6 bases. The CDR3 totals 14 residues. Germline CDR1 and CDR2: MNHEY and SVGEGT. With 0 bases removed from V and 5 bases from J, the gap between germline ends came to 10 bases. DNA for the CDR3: TGTGCCAGCAGTTACTCGGGAGGGGGAACTGAAGCTTTCTTT. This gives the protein CASSYSGGGTEAFF.

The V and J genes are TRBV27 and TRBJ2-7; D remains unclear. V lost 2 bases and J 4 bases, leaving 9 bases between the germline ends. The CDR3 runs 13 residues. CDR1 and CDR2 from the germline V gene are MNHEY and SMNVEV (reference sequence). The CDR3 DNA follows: TGTGCCAGCAGTTTAAGCAGAGCGTACGAGCAGTACTTC. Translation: CASSLSRAYEQYF.

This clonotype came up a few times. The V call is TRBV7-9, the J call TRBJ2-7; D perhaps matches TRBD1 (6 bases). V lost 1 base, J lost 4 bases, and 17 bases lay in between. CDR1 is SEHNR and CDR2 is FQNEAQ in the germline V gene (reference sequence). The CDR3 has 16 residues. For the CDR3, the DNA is TGTGCCAGCAGCTTAGGCGTAGGGGGACCCGATTACGAGCAGTACTTC. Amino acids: CASSLGVGGPDYEQYF.

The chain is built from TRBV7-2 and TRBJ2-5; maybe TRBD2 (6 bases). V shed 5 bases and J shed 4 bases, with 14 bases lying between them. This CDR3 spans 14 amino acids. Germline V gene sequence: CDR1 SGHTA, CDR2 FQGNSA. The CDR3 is CASSRPRRAETQYF. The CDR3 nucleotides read TGTGCCAGCAGCCGACCCCGGAGGGCAGAGACCCAGTACTTC.

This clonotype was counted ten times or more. CDR3 residues: CASSALTGTGAREQYF. CDR3 nucleotide sequence: TGTGCCAGCAGTGCTCTTACCGGGACAGGGGCCCGGGAGCAGTACTTC. This chain connects TRBV12-3 or TRBV12-4 to TRBJ2-7; TRBD1 matches at 10 bases. Trimming removed 5 bases from V and 7 bases from J; junction bases left unmatched: 14. This CDR3 has 16 residues.

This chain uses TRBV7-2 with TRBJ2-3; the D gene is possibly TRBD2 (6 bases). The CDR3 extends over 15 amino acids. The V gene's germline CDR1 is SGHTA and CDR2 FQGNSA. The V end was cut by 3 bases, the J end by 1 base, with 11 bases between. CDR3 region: CASSFERVGTDTQYF. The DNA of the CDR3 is TGTGCCAGCAGCTTCGAGCGGGTCGGCACAGATACGCAGTATTTT.

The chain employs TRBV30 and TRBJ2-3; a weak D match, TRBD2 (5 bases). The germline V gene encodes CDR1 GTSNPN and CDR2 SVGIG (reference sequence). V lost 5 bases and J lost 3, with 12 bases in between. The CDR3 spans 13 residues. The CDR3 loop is CAWGVRGTDTQYF. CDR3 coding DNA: TGTGCCTGGGGGGTACGGGGTACAGATACGCAGTATTTT.

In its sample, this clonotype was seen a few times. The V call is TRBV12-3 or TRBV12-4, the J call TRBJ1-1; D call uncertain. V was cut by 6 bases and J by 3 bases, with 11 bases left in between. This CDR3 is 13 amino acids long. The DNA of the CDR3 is TGTGCCAGCAGGTTGGCCGTACACACTGAAGCTTTCTTT. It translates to CASRLAVHTEAFF.

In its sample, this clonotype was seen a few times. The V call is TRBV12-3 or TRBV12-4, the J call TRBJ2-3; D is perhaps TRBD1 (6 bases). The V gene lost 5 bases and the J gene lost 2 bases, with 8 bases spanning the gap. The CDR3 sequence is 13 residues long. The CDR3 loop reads CASSDRITDTQYF. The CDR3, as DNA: TGTGCCAGCAGTGACAGGATCACAGATACGCAGTATTTT.